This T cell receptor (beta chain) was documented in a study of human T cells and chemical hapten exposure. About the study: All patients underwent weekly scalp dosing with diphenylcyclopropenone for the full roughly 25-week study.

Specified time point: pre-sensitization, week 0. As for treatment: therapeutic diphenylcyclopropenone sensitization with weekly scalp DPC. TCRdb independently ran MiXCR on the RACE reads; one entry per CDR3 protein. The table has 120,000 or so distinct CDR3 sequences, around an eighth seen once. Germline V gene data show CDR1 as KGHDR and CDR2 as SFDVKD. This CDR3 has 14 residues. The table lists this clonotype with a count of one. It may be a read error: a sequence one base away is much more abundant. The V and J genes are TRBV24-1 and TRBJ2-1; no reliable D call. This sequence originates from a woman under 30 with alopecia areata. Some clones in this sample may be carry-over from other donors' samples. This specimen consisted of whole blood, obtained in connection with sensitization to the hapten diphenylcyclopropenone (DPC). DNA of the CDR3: TGTGCCACCAGTACGGCGAGCTCCTACAATGTGCAGTTCTTC. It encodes CATSTASSYNVQFF.